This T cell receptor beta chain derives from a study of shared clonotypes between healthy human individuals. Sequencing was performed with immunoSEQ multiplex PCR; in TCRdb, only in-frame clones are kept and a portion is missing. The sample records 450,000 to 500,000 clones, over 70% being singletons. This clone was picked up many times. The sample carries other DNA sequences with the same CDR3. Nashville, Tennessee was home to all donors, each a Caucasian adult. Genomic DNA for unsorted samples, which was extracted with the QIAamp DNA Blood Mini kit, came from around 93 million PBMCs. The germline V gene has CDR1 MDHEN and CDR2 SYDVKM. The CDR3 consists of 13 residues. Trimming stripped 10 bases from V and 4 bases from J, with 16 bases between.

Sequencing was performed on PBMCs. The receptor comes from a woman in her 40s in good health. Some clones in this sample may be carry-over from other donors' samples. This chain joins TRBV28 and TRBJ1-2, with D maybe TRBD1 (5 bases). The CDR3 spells CATSIRQLYGYTF. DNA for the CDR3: TGTGCCACCAGCATCCGACAGCTCTATGGCTACACCTTC.